The T cell receptor beta chain described here comes from a study of response to subunit inactivated influenza vaccine (dated by TCRdb to between 2017 and 2018). Context from the whole study: Deep quantitative profiling of the T cell receptor repertoire was used in the study to follow responses to a trivalent subunit inactivated influenza vaccine.

From a lookup of the germline V gene (reference sequence), CDR1 and CDR2 are LGHDT and YNNKEL. Reading from cysteine to phenylalanine, the CDR3 counts 15 amino acids. The CDR3 DNA has 45 bases and is translated from base 1. The V and J ends are trimmed by 0 bases and 9 bases, leaving 18 bases between them. The research as a whole found: The authors proposed that each seasonal influenza vaccination may bring in only a limited number of new T cells.

In this sample, this clonotype turned up a few times. No antigen is known for it. Base qualities are not provided; no much larger clone lies one nucleotide away. Receptor amplification or capture employed RT-PCR. TCRdb records Illumina HiSeq 2500 as the sequencer. TCRdb reworked the public reads: Q25 trimming with fastp, MiXCR clone assembly, productive beta chains retained. All rows with the same CDR3 protein become a single entry with the most common DNA and genes. The sample records about 530,000 distinct CDR3 sequences, 10% to 15% of which are singletons. About an eighth of the sample rests with the top ten. This specimen's time point label, interpreted: more than 35 days after influenza vaccine administration.

The rearrangement joined TRBV3-1 to TRBJ2-7; tentative D gene TRBD1, with 5 bases matching. Sequencing used PBMCs from blood, obtained roughly 46 days after vaccination. The sequence was obtained from a man aged 45 to 65 who received an inactivated influenza vaccine. Donor details come from another sample of the same person, matched by shared clones. The DNA is TGTGCCAGCAGCCAAGAAGGGGCTTTCGGCAGGATGCAGTACTTC. Its amino acids are CASSQEGAFGRMQYF.